The 25 T cell receptor beta chains reported below all come from one sample, sequenced in a study of T cells in women clearing cervical HPV infection. Data came from immunoSEQ multiplex PCR; TCRdb stores just in-frame clones and leaves some out. The repertoire table contains roughly 14,000 clones. The specimen sequenced was blood buffy coat. The receptors shown here come from a woman aged 18 to 75 with a cervical HPV16 infection that either progressed to CIN3+ or cleared (not recorded which).

For this clone: Read sequence stops 3 residues before the CDR3 end, and the germline J gene provides the missing end. The V call is TRBV12-3 or TRBV12-4, the J call TRBJ1-4, with 10 bases aligning to TRBD1. This CDR3 comprises 15 residues. Losses at the gene ends were 6 bases for V and 8 bases for J; bases not matched to a gene: 9. The sequenced CDR3 bases are TGTGCCAGCAGCCCGGACAGGGGGATAGGGGAAAAA. Residues: CASSPDRGIGEK. The CDR3 reads in full as CASSPDRGIGEKLFF.

Comments on this clone: The CDR3 extends 3 residues past the end of the read, so its final part is completed from the germline J gene. V is TRBV5-6 and J is TRBJ1-2; no clear D gene. The germline V gene encodes CDR1 SGHDT and CDR2 YYEEEE. Trimming left V 4 bases short and J 7 bases short, with 14 bases between. This CDR3 is built from 13 residues. The CDR3 DNA, read in part, is TGTGCCAGCAGCCTTGGGCCCGGATCTGGC. Translating it yields CASSLGPGSG. The CDR3 reads in full as CASSLGPGSGYTF.

Judged by frequency, this clone is medium-sized. CDR3 bases read: TGTGCCAGCTCACCAGGACAGGGGATGCTAGAGACC. This sequence encodes CASSPGQGMLET. The full CDR3 protein reads CASSPGQGMLETQYF. The chain carries TRBV18 and TRBJ2-5; the match to TRBD1 covers 9 bases. The CDR3 extends 3 residues past the end of the read, so its final part is completed from the germline J gene. The CDR3 runs to 15 residues. After removal of 2 bases from V and 4 bases from J, the junction contained 5 bases not matched to a gene. Germline V gives CDR1 KGHSH, CDR2 LQKENI.

Turning to this clone: The CDR3 end is not reached by the read, which stops 3 residues before it; the germline J gene fills it in. The chain joins TRBV29-1 to TRBJ1-1; unclear D gene. Germline CDR1 reads SQVTM; CDR2 reads ANQGSEA. The CDR3 length is 13 residues. The V and J ends lost 4 bases and 0 bases respectively, with 9 bases between them. The part of the CDR3 DNA that was read is TGCAGCGTTGTTAGGGCTGTGAACACTGAA. It yields the protein CSVVRAVNTE. The complete CDR3 reads CSVVRAVNTEAFF.

The CDR3 spells CASSLTRNYGYTF. Incomplete CDR3 DNA: TGTGCCAGCAGCTTAACCCGGAACTATGGC. J is TRBJ1-2 and V is TRBV13, with unresolved D. Read coverage stops 3 residues before the CDR3 terminus; the germline J gene supplies the remainder. The germline V gene has CDR1 PRHDT and CDR2 FYEKMQ (reference sequence). The CDR3 runs 13 residues. Trimming took off 2 bases at V and 2 bases at J, with 6 bases between the two ends.

About this clone itself: The read stops 3 residues short of the end of the CDR3; the missing end is completed from the germline J gene. J is TRBJ2-2 and V is TRBV18; 8 bases line up with TRBD2. The length of the CDR3 is 14 residues. Germline CDR1 and CDR2: KGHSH and LQKENI. CDR3 amino acids: CASSPAGGNEKLFF. CDR3 bases read: TGTGCCAGCTCACCAGCGGGGGGTAATGAAAAG.

A word on this clone: The read halts 3 residues ahead of the CDR3 end, with the missing end drawn from the germline J gene. The chain couples TRBV18 to TRBJ2-3; D ambiguous. With 0 bases removed from V and 5 bases from J, the gap between germline ends came to 6 bases. The CDR3 is made up of 13 amino acids. Germline assignment: CDR1 KGHSH and CDR2 LQKENI. The CDR3 region is CASSPPAQDTQYF. CDR3 DNA, as far as it was read: TGTGCCAGCTCACCACCGGCACAAGATACG. The full variable domain, with the rest looked up from reference TRBV18 and TRBJ2-3, is NAGVMQNPRHLVRRRGQEARLRCSPMKGHSHVYWYRQLPEEGLKFMVYLQKENIIDESGMPKERFSAEFPKEGPSILRIQQVVRGDSAAYFCASSPPAQDTQYFGPGTRLTVL.

Details on this clone: The read ends 3 residues shy of where the CDR3 ends; the end is completed using the germline J gene. The V call is TRBV14, the J call TRBJ1-1; D is unclear. Germline loops: CDR1 SGHDN, CDR2 FVKESK. The CDR3 extends over 13 amino acids. CDR3 bases read: TGTGCCAGCAGCCAAGGGCAGGCGTCGGAA. Amino acids: CASSQGQASE. In full, the CDR3 reads CASSQGQASEAFF.

Remarks on this clone: The read terminates 3 residues before the CDR3 end, so the remaining end is supplied by the germline J gene. The chain links TRBV19 to TRBJ1-4, with D possibly matching TRBD1 (5 bases). This CDR3 region has 14 residues. CDR1 is LNHDA, CDR2 SQIVND, per germline (reference sequence). Partial CDR3 DNA: TGTGCCAGTAGTAAGGTCGCTGGGGCCAACGTA. Translating gives CASSKVAGANV. The whole CDR3 protein reads CASSKVAGANVLFF.

Regarding this clone: Read coverage stops 3 residues before the CDR3 terminus; the germline J gene supplies the remainder. The J gene is TRBJ2-2, the V gene TRBV7-6; TRBD1 matches 7 bases. Per the germline V gene, CDR1 is SGHVS and CDR2 is FNYEAQ. V lost 5 bases to trimming and J lost 6 bases; unmatched junction nucleotides: 9. The CDR3 is 15 amino acids. The CDR3 is CASSPGTDFSGELFF. CDR3 bases read: TGTGCCAGCAGCCCCGGGACAGACTTTTCCGGGGAG.

A remark on this clone: The read comes to an end 3 residues before the CDR3 does, leaving the germline J gene to fill in the end. The rearrangement links TRBV29-1 to TRBJ2-7; D may be TRBD1 (6 bases). This CDR3 comprises 10 residues. Trimming removed 4 bases at V and 6 bases at J, with 7 bases between. CDR1 and CDR2 from the germline V gene are SQVTM and ANQGSEA. The covered CDR3 bases are TGCAGCGTTGGGGACATCGAG. Amino acids: CSVGDIE. The whole CDR3 reads CSVGDIEQYF.

Concerning this clone itself: Sequencing ends 3 residues short of the CDR3 end; the germline J gene provides the rest. This chain uses TRBV5-1 with TRBJ2-3, with 8 bases aligning to TRBD2. Germline assignment: CDR1 SGHRS and CDR2 YFSETQ. The CDR3 covers 15 residues. V gave up 5 bases and J gave up 6 bases; unmatched junction bases: 11. CDR3 residues: CASSSGGAISDTQYF. The CDR3 bases that were read are TGCGCCAGCAGTTCCGGGGGGGCCATAAGCGATACG.

Note on this clone: Read data end 3 residues before the CDR3 end; the end is taken from the germline J gene. The chain has TRBV5-1 and TRBJ2-3, with TRBD2 matching over 7 bases. The CDR3 sequence is 20 residues long. Unmatched junction bases numbered 18, after V lost 2 bases and J lost 0 bases. CDR1 and CDR2 from the germline V gene are SGHRS and YFSETQ. CDR3: CASSFDKRERLLTSTDTQYF. CDR3 bases read: TGCGCCAGCAGCTTCGATAAGCGGGAACGACTACTAACTAGCACAGATACG.

With regard to this clone: The CDR3 is cut off 3 residues early in the read; its end comes from the germline J gene. V gene TRBV6-2 or TRBV6-3 combines with J gene TRBJ1-5, with D hard to call. This CDR3 region has 15 residues. Germline lookup yields CDR1 MNHEY and CDR2 SVGEGT. Trimming cost V 2 bases and J 0 bases, with 8 bases left between them. The chain's CDR3 is CASSYGLYSNQPQHF. The sequenced part of the CDR3 DNA is TGTGCCAGCAGTTACGGGCTCTATAGCAATCAGCCC.

About this clone: The read ends 3 residues early relative to the CDR3; the germline J gene fills the gap. The chain couples TRBV4-1 to TRBJ2-4, with D possibly TRBD1 on 6 matching bases. Trimming stripped 1 base from V and 8 bases from J, with 15 bases between. CDR1 is MGHRA and CDR2 is YSYEKL in the germline V gene. The CDR3 has 15 residues. The CDR3 DNA, read in part, is TGCGCCAGCAGCCAAGGAGGCACAGGGAATCACATT. It codes for CASSQGGTGNHI. The entire CDR3 protein is CASSQGGTGNHIQYF.

In the case of this clone: The junction departs from germline at one end; a sequencing error may be responsible. From the germline J gene comes the end of the CDR3, since the read stops 3 residues before it. Other DNA sequences within the sample encode an identical CDR3. The J gene is TRBJ1-3, the V gene TRBV19; 7 bases map to TRBD1. From germline, CDR1 is LNHDA and CDR2 SQIVND (reference sequence). The CDR3 consists of 14 residues. CDR3 DNA, as far as it was read: TGTGCCAGTAGAGCTGGGGACAGTGGAAACACT. This encodes CASRAGDSGNT. The complete CDR3 sequence is CASRAGDSGNTIYF.

A word on this clone: One end of the junction is discordant with germline, which a read error may explain. The read stops 3 residues short of the end of the CDR3; the missing end is completed from the germline J gene. This sample also contains other DNA sequences that code for the same CDR3. This chain joins TRBV5-6 and TRBJ1-3, with D perhaps matching TRBD1 (5 bases). Looked up from germline, CDR1 is SGHDT and CDR2 is YYEEEE. The CDR3 is 13 residues long. The CDR3 loop is CASSRDYGNTIYF. CDR3 DNA (partial): TGTGCCAGCAGCAGGGACTACGGAAACACT.

Of note for this clone: Its ends do not fully match the called genes, so a read error is possible. Sequencing ends 3 residues short of the CDR3 end; the germline J gene provides the rest. The chain combines TRBV5-1 with TRBJ2-3; TRBD1 matches 10 bases. CDR3 length: 18 amino acids. Germline loops: CDR1 SGHRS, CDR2 YFSETQ. The CDR3 loop reads CASTLDRGGFSSTDTQYF. The sequenced part of the CDR3 DNA is TGCGCCAGCACCTTGGACAGGGGGGGTTTTTCTAGCACAGATACG.

About this clone itself: Read data end 3 residues before the CDR3 end; the end is taken from the germline J gene. The chain couples TRBV20-1 to TRBJ2-7, with D possibly being TRBD2 (6 bases). The CDR3 runs to 15 residues. CDR1 and CDR2 from the germline V gene are DFQATT and SNEGSKA (reference sequence). Trimming removed 6 bases at V and 3 bases at J, with 21 bases between. The CDR3 sequence: CSAVTSVGRGYEQYF. CDR3 DNA, as far as it was read: TGCAGTGCAGTAACATCGGTGGGGCGGGGCTACGAG.

By frequency, this clone registers medium-sized. CDR3: CASSVEDSPYNEQFF. The sequenced part of the CDR3 DNA is TGTGCCAGCAGCGTAGAAGACAGTCCCTACAATGAG. This chain links TRBV9 with TRBJ2-1; D possibly corresponds to TRBD1 (5 bases). The CDR3 is cut off 3 residues early in the read; its end comes from the germline J gene. Germline V gives CDR1 SGDLS, CDR2 YYNGEE. V lost 0 bases to trimming and J lost 2 bases, with 9 bases between them. This CDR3 has 15 amino acids.

Remarks on this clone: The read gets to within 3 residues of the CDR3 end, and the germline J gene fills in the rest. The chain carries TRBV5-6 and TRBJ1-1, with D maybe TRBD1 (5 bases). CDR3 length: 15 residues. The germline V gene has CDR1 SGHDT and CDR2 YYEEEE. Trimming took off 4 bases at V and 5 bases at J, with 18 bases between the two ends. The CDR3 DNA, read in part, is TGTGCCAGCAGCCTCTTGGGCAGGGTGAGGACTGAA. Encoded protein: CASSLLGRVRTE. The whole CDR3 is CASSLLGRVRTEAFF.

This clone is called medium-sized based on its frequency. The junction shows a germline mismatch at one end, possibly a read error. The read finishes 3 residues shy of the CDR3 end, and the germline J gene is used to complete it. The rearrangement links TRBV18 to TRBJ2-3; weak D call: TRBD2 (5 bases). The CDR3 sequence is 14 residues long. CDR1 is KGHSH, CDR2 LQKENI, per germline. The covered CDR3 bases are TGTGCCAGCTCGGAGCGATCTAGCAGAGATACG. Amino acids: CASSERSSRDT. The entire CDR3 sequence reads CASSERSSRDTQYF.

This clone is labeled medium-sized (0.01 to 0.1%) based on frequency. The read gets to within 3 residues of the CDR3 end, and the germline J gene fills in the rest. The J gene is TRBJ2-4, the V gene TRBV29-1, with TRBD1 matching over 8 bases. The CDR3 is 13 residues long. Trimming took 5 bases from V and 6 from J; bases not matched to a gene: 6. Germline CDR1 reads SQVTM; CDR2 reads ANQGSEA. CDR3 bases read: TGCAGCGTTTTACAGGGGGAAAGAAACATT. Its translation: CSVLQGERNI. The entire CDR3 sequence reads CSVLQGERNIQYF.

The DNA read from the CDR3 is TGTGCCAGCAGCCACGTGGCTGAAAAA. Encoded protein: CASSHVAEK. The whole CDR3 sequence is CASSHVAEKLFF. The chain carries TRBV6-2 or TRBV6-3 and TRBJ1-4, with unresolved D. The read gets to within 3 residues of the CDR3 end, and the germline J gene fills in the rest. From germline, CDR1 is MNHEY and CDR2 SVGEGT. The CDR3 covers 12 residues. Trimming took 6 bases from V and 7 from J, leaving 9 bases between them.

The CDR3 region is CASSPPSAGGADTYTF. The CDR3 DNA, read in part, is TGTGCCAGCTCACCACCGTCTGCGGGGGGGGCAGATACC. The rearrangement uses TRBV18 and TRBJ1-2; possibly TRBD1 for D (6 bases). The CDR3 end is not reached by the read, which stops 3 residues before it; the germline J gene fills it in. This CDR3 has 16 residues. Germline CDR1 and CDR2: KGHSH and LQKENI.